The 2 T cell receptor beta chains given below trace back to one sample, sequenced in a study of blood T cell repertoires in COVID-19. Only in-frame clones appear in the TCRdb table, and some are missing; sequencing was by immunoSEQ multiplex PCR. This sample has roughly 260,000 clones, with around 87% found just once. Sample: peripheral blood. The receptors derive from a woman aged 50 to 60 with acute or convalescent COVID-19.

This chain joins TRBV5-4 and TRBJ2-7; the match to TRBD2 covers 10 bases. CDR3 length: 16 residues. Germline V gene sequence: CDR1 SGHNT, CDR2 YYREEE (reference sequence). The J segment lost 4 bases and the V segment lost 4 bases, leaving 11 bases of the junction unmatched. CDR3 protein: CASSRVLAGAAYEQYF. CDR3 in DNA: TGTGCCAGCAGCCGAGTGCTAGCGGGAGCAGCGTACGAGCAGTACTTC.

This clone appeared once. This chain joins TRBV7-2 and TRBJ1-5; D call uncertain. This CDR3 contains 15 residues. Trimming left V 5 bases short and J 7 bases short, with 18 bases between. Germline V gene lookup returns CDR1 SGHTA and CDR2 FQGNSA. The DNA of the CDR3 is TGTGCCAGCAGCCCCGGCAGCGGAGCGGGCCAGCCCCAGCATTTT. It specifies CASSPGSGAGQPQHF. The whole variable domain, filled in from reference TRBV7-2 and TRBJ1-5, reads GAGVSQSPSNKVTEKGKDVELRCDPISGHTALYWYRQSLGQGLEFLIYFQGNSAPDKSGLPSDRFSAERTGGSVSTLTIQRTQQEDSAVYLCASSPGSGAGQPQHFGDGTRLSIL.